The rows below give T cell receptor beta chains drawn from one sample of a study of blood T cell repertoires in COVID-19. The table came from immunoSEQ multiplex PCR; TCRdb's copy has only in-frame clones and leaves some out. The sample holds 58,000 or so clones, around 79% seen once. Specimen: peripheral blood. Receptors were obtained from a human donor in a cohort sampled during active COVID-19. Both conserved end residues are trimmed from each CDR3.

V gene	J gene	CDR3 protein
TRBV24-1	TRBJ2-3	ATSPLQEQSAAQY
TRBV27	TRBJ1-4	ASRHRGSNEKLF
TRBV9	TRBJ2-7	ASSRTGSVVEQY
TRBV18	TRBJ1-4	ASSHGQGGGEKLF
TRBV7-8	TRBJ2-7	ASSRHRSYEQY
TRBV7-2	TRBJ2-7	ASTPSPSYEQY
TRBV2	TRBJ1-2	ASSAQTTNYGYT
TRBV14	TRBJ1-2	ASSLGTTGNYGYT
TRBV21-1	TRBJ1-1	ASSLQDSLSSEAF
TRBV19	TRBJ2-7	ASSLHARRVYEQY
TRBV9	TRBJ2-3	ASSVAVTDTQY
TRBV19	TRBJ1-5	ASSRQGNQPQH
TRBV9	TRBJ1-2	ASSKSLPGQPRGNYGYT
TRBV4-1	TRBJ2-7	ASSQVGQGHEQY
TRBV29-1	TRBJ2-7	SAREGESYEQY
TRBV2	TRBJ2-7	ASSEGPEGIKVYEQY
TRBV7-9	TRBJ1-1	ASRVQGYTEAF
TRBV25-1	TRBJ2-1	ASRDSRGGSYNEQF
TRBV19	TRBJ2-2	ASSRDRGPGELF
TRBV19	TRBJ2-3	ASSMASSTDTQY
TRBV15	TRBJ2-3	ATSRKQGVFTDTQY